This T cell receptor (beta chain) was identified during a study of molecular identifiers for immune sequencing clone quantification. Comments on this clonotype: Its specificity is unknown.

This CDR3 has 12 residues. In germline, CDR1 is SQVTM, CDR2 ANQGSEA. The V and J ends lost 4 bases and 3 bases respectively, with 10 bases between them. The authors gated naive CD8 T cells as CD8+CD4-CCR7+CD45RA+ for sorting. Bulk libraries came from a prior protocol with listed TCR primers. In TCRdb, the PCR reads were re-called with MiXCR into one record per CDR3 protein. The sample lists around 480,000 distinct CDR3 sequences; roughly 23% were seen once. Study outcomes and limitations: Effector cells had over 98% of their molecules in clones above 20 RNA copies, while naive cells had under 1%.

This sequence joins TRBV29-1 and TRBJ2-7, with TRBD2 as a possible D gene (6 bases). The sequence derives from a human donor in good health. Some libraries in this study had Jurkat cell RNA spiked in. The material sequenced was naive CD8+ T cells from blood, with Jurkat cell RNA spiked in. Indicated subset: FACS-sorted CD8+CD4-CCR7+CD45RA+ naive T cells. The CDR3 region is CSVVTSVYEQYF. DNA for the CDR3: TGCAGCGTTGTGACTAGTGTCTACGAGCAGTACTTC.